These 30 T cell receptor beta chains originate from one sample sequenced in a study of Ad26.COV2.S vaccination and SARS-CoV-2 variants. Clones were sequenced by immunoSEQ multiplex PCR, and TCRdb holds only the in-frame ones, with some missing. The sample shows 440,000 or so clones, 80% to 95% of them seen only once. Treatment denoted: roughly 18 received Ad26.COV2.S at low or high dose, single or two shots; 5 received placebo; per-sample allocation not given. Specimen acquisition occurred on day 63 following the initial vaccine or placebo injection. The input for sequencing was peripheral blood, taken in a trial of Ad26.COV2.S vaccine versus placebo. The source of these receptors is a person aged 18-60 years who received the Ad26.COV2.S COVID-19 vaccine or a placebo.

The chain couples TRBV27 to TRBJ2-3, with D unclear. The CDR3 loop spans 13 amino acids. Germline V gives CDR1 MNHEY, CDR2 SMNVEV (reference sequence). V was cut by 2 bases and J by 4 bases, with 7 bases left in between. The CDR3 nucleotides read TGTGCCAGCAGTTTAGGAAGGGCAGATACGCAGTATTTT. It is translated as CASSLGRADTQYF.

The chain has TRBV29-1 and TRBJ2-1, with 16 bases lining up with TRBD2. Trimming took 3 bases from V and 7 from J; bases not matched to a gene: 6. The germline V gene encodes CDR1 SQVTM and CDR2 ANQGSEA. This CDR3 comprises 16 residues. The CDR3 sequence: CSVEGLAGGPSNEQFF. The CDR3 coding sequence is TGCAGCGTTGAGGGACTAGCGGGAGGGCCCTCGAATGAGCAGTTCTTC.

The table lists this clone with a count of one. This chain joins TRBV9 and TRBJ1-6; D unresolved. V dropped 0 bases and J dropped 4 bases, with 11 bases sitting between them. Germline-derived CDR1 and CDR2 are SGDLS and YYNGEE. The CDR3 spans 16 residues. CDR3 in DNA: TGTGCCAGCAGCGTAGGGTGGGAGGAGTATAATTCACCCCTCCACTTT. Amino acids: CASSVGWEEYNSPLHF.

The rearrangement links TRBV29-1 to TRBJ1-1, with 7 positions matching TRBD1. The germline V gene encodes CDR1 SQVTM and CDR2 ANQGSEA. With 6 bases clipped from V and 5 bases from J, the junction kept 15 bases outside the gene matches. The CDR3 loop spans 15 amino acids. The CDR3 here is CSVDNPDRAGTEAFF. The CDR3 DNA is TGCAGCGTGGATAACCCTGACAGGGCCGGAACTGAAGCTTTCTTT.

J is TRBJ2-2 and V is TRBV28; a possible D gene is TRBD1 (6 bases). The CDR3 totals 12 residues. Per germline, CDR1 MDHEN and CDR2 SYDVKM. Trimming took off 5 bases at V and 8 bases at J, with 9 bases between the two ends. The CDR3 reads CASSNRVGELFF. The DNA for the CDR3 is TGTGCCAGCAGTAACAGGGTGGGGGAGCTGTTTTTT.

The chain joins TRBV11-2 to TRBJ2-1, with 10 bases that match TRBD2. CDR3 length: 16 residues. Germline trimming cut 0 bases from V and 8 bases from J; bases unmatched to any gene: 7. Germline V gene sequence: CDR1 SGHAT, CDR2 FQNNGV. The CDR3 DNA follows: TGTGCCAGCAGCTTAGATCAGGCTAGCGGGAGAGATGAGCAGTTCTTC. It translates to CASSLDQASGRDEQFF.

The rearrangement uses TRBV28 and TRBJ2-7, with D perhaps TRBD1 (6 bases). The CDR3 length is 14 residues. Trimming shortened V by 7 bases and J by 4 bases, and 17 bases separated the two germline ends. From germline, CDR1 is MDHEN and CDR2 SYDVKM. The CDR3 loop is CASNKQGLTYEQYF. As DNA, the CDR3 is TGTGCCAGCAATAAACAGGGCCTTACGTACGAGCAGTACTTC.

The chain joins TRBV6-2 or TRBV6-3 to TRBJ1-1; D perhaps matches TRBD1 (6 bases). Trimming removed 3 bases at V and 5 bases at J, with 13 bases between. The CDR3 covers 14 residues. Germline V CDR1 and CDR2: MNHEY, SVGEGT. The CDR3 is CASSYHQGRTEAFF. The CDR3 nucleotides are TGTGCCAGCAGTTATCATCAGGGGCGGACTGAAGCTTTCTTT.

The gene calls are TRBV6-5 and TRBJ2-1; 8 bases are a match to TRBD1. The CDR3 totals 12 residues. Germline V gene data show CDR1 as MNHEY and CDR2 as SVGAGI. V gave up 5 bases and J gave up 14 bases; unmatched junction bases: 8. CDR3 coding DNA: TGTGCCAGCAGTCCAGGGGGCGTTTTGAAGTTCTTC. It codes for CASSPGGVLKFF.

CDR3 sequence (DNA): TGTGCCAGTAGTATACGTGGAGGTCACACTGAAGCTTTCTTT. It encodes CASSIRGGHTEAFF. This chain connects TRBV19 to TRBJ1-1, with unresolved D. The germline CDR1 and CDR2 sequences are LNHDA and SQIVND (reference sequence). The CDR3 runs to 14 residues. Trimming shortened V by 2 bases and J by 3 bases, and 10 bases separated the two germline ends.

This sequence joins TRBV15 and TRBJ2-5; 9 bases fit TRBD2. Per the germline V gene, CDR1 is LNHNV and CDR2 is YYDKDF (reference sequence). The CDR3 is 15 residues long. Trimming cost V 3 bases and J 5 bases; bases outside gene matches: 7. CDR3: CATSSASGTGETQYF. Here the CDR3 DNA reads TGTGCCACCAGCAGCGCTAGCGGGACTGGGGAGACCCAGTACTTC.

About this clone: The identical CDR3 is also encoded by other nucleotide sequences in the sample. The gene calls are TRBV7-2 and TRBJ1-1, with 8 bases aligning to TRBD1. Germline V gene data show CDR1 as SGHTA and CDR2 as FQGNSA. Losses at the gene ends were 1 base for V and 0 bases for J; bases not matched to a gene: 1. The CDR3 is made up of 15 amino acids. The CDR3 sequence: CASSLGQGMNTEAFF. CDR3 DNA sequence: TGTGCCAGCAGCTTAGGACAGGGGATGAACACTGAAGCTTTCTTT.

This chain links TRBV27 with TRBJ2-7; 7 bases map to TRBD2. The CDR3 loop spans 14 amino acids. V shed 2 bases and J 5 bases; nucleotides not matched to a gene: 6. Germline CDR1 MNHEY, CDR2 SMNVEV (reference sequence). The CDR3 spells CASSLRGGRHEQYF. The CDR3 nucleotides are TGTGCCAGCAGTTTACGGGGAGGGAGGCACGAGCAGTACTTC.

V and J are TRBV7-2 and TRBJ1-5; D is ambiguous. Germline V CDR1 and CDR2: SGHTA, FQGNSA. V shed 8 bases and J shed 2 bases, with 13 bases lying between them. This CDR3 contains 14 residues. The CDR3 DNA sequence: TGTGCCAGCGGGCAGCGAACCGGCAATCAGCCCCAGCATTTT. Its protein is CASGQRTGNQPQHF. Using reference TRBV7-2 and TRBJ1-5 for the parts outside the CDR3, the full variable domain is GAGVSQSPSNKVTEKGKDVELRCDPISGHTALYWYRQSLGQGLEFLIYFQGNSAPDKSGLPSDRFSAERTGGSVSTLTIQRTQQEDSAVYLCASGQRTGNQPQHFGDGTRLSIL.

The V call is TRBV28, the J call TRBJ2-1; 7 nucleotides agree with TRBD1. V shed 7 bases and J 1 base; nucleotides not matched to a gene: 4. Germline V gene data show CDR1 as MDHEN and CDR2 as SYDVKM. This CDR3 region has 14 residues. This CDR3 reads CASNRGISYNEQFF. The CDR3 nucleotides read TGTGCCAGCAACAGGGGTATTTCCTACAATGAGCAGTTCTTC.

V is TRBV5-6 and J is TRBJ1-5; no firm D call. V lost 0 bases and J lost 0, with 7 bases in between. This CDR3 has 15 residues. Per germline, CDR1 SGHDT and CDR2 YYEEEE. CDR3 DNA: TGTGCCAGCAGCTTGGGCAGTAATAGCAATCAGCCCCAGCATTTT. It encodes CASSLGSNSNQPQHF. The full variable domain, with the rest looked up from reference TRBV5-6 and TRBJ1-5, is DAGVTQSPTHLIKTRGQQVTLRCSPKSGHDTVSWYQQALGQGPQFIFQYYEEEERQRGNFPDRFSGHQFPNYSSELNVNALLLGDSALYLCASSLGSNSNQPQHFGDGTRLSIL.

CDR3 sequence (DNA): TGTGCCAGCACTAACTCGTGGTACTACGAGCAGTACTTC. It translates to CASTNSWYYEQYF. This sequence joins TRBV6-2 or TRBV6-3 and TRBJ2-7, with D hard to call. The V and J ends lost 7 bases and 3 bases respectively, with 13 bases between them. CDR3 length: 13 residues. The germline V gene has CDR1 MNHEY and CDR2 SVGEGT.

The genes are TRBV7-8 and TRBJ2-2; D gene ambiguous. Germline values: CDR1 SGHVS, CDR2 FQNEAQ. This CDR3 has 12 residues. V lost 5 bases to trimming and J lost 3 bases, with 4 bases between them. The chain's CDR3 is CASSADTGELFF. Here the CDR3 DNA reads TGTGCCAGCAGCGCAGACACCGGGGAGCTGTTTTTT.

The chain couples TRBV29-1 to TRBJ2-2, with a tentative D call TRBD1 (6 bases). The CDR3 extends over 14 amino acids. Germline CDR1 is SQVTM and CDR2 is ANQGSEA. Deletions cut 6 bases from V and 0 bases from J, with 11 bases between. CDR3 in DNA: TGCAGCGTCATAACAGGGCCGAACACCGGGGAGCTGTTTTTT. Amino acids: CSVITGPNTGELFF.

The chain recombines TRBV19 with TRBJ2-3, with D tentatively TRBD1 (5 bases). The ends were cut back, 3 bases at V and 6 bases at J, with 13 bases in the middle. The CDR3 is made up of 14 amino acids. Per the germline V gene, CDR1 is LNHDA and CDR2 is SQIVND (reference sequence). The CDR3 nucleotides are TGTGCCAGTAGTATGAGGCAGGGCGTGGATACGCAGTATTTT. It encodes CASSMRQGVDTQYF.

The chain combines TRBV11-3 with TRBJ2-3; no reliable D call. The CDR3 length is 14 residues. In germline, CDR1 is SGHNT, CDR2 YENEEA. V lost 4 bases, J lost 1 base, and 9 bases lay in between. The CDR3 loop is CASSSSGGTDTQYF. CDR3 DNA sequence: TGTGCCAGCAGCTCTTCCGGCGGCACAGATACGCAGTATTTT.

V gene TRBV19 combines with J gene TRBJ1-5; 8 nucleotides match TRBD1. The germline V gene has CDR1 LNHDA and CDR2 SQIVND (reference sequence). V dropped 5 bases and J dropped 7; count of bases not matched to a gene: 4. The CDR3 sequence is 13 residues long. The CDR3 region has the DNA TGTGCCAGTAGTCTGACAGGGGAACAGCCCCAGCATTTT. This gives the protein CASSLTGEQPQHF.

The V and J genes are TRBV5-6 and TRBJ2-5; 7 bases are shared with TRBD1. The germline gives CDR1 SGHDT, CDR2 YYEEEE. The CDR3 covers 17 residues. V lost 0 bases to trimming and J lost 4 bases; unmatched junction nucleotides: 12. The CDR3 nucleotides read TGTGCCAGCAGCTTGGACCCTAGAAGGGGGCTAAGAGAGACCCAGTACTTC. It yields the protein CASSLDPRRGLRETQYF.

The chain carries TRBV7-6 and TRBJ2-1; TRBD1 matches at 8 bases. Trimming at V came to 5 bases and at J to 1 base, leaving 7 bases not matched to a gene. The V gene's germline CDR1 is SGHVS and CDR2 FNYEAQ. CDR3 length equals 16 residues. The CDR3, as DNA: TGTGCCAGCAGCCCACGACAGGGGCCATCCTACAATGAGCAGTTCTTC. Amino acid sequence: CASSPRQGPSYNEQFF.

The V and J genes are TRBV5-6 and TRBJ1-1; a weak D match, TRBD1 (6 bases). Trimming took 2 bases from V and 0 from J, leaving 14 bases between them. Germline V gene sequence: CDR1 SGHDT, CDR2 YYEEEE. The CDR3 sequence is 16 residues long. The CDR3 is CASSFSPGQMNTEAFF. The CDR3 nucleotides are TGTGCCAGCAGCTTTTCCCCCGGACAGATGAACACTGAAGCTTTCTTT.

The chain uses TRBV4-3 and TRBJ1-3; TRBD1 matches at 9 bases. The germline V gene has CDR1 LGHNA and CDR2 YSLEER. The CDR3 loop spans 14 amino acids. With 3 bases clipped from V and 3 bases from J, the junction kept 0 bases outside the gene matches. The DNA for the CDR3 is TGCGCCAGCAGCCAGGGACAGGGTGGAAACACCATATATTTT. This translates into CASSQGQGGNTIYF.

This clone is a singleton in its sample. This chain joins TRBV2 and TRBJ2-5; D possibly corresponds to TRBD2 (6 bases). Trimming cost V 3 bases and J 3 bases, with 8 bases left between them. This CDR3 spans 13 amino acids. CDR1 is SNHLY and CDR2 is FYNNEI in the germline V gene. The DNA of the CDR3 is TGTGCCAGCAGTGAGGACTACAAAGAGACCCAGTACTTC. Its translation: CASSEDYKETQYF.

The chain joins TRBV5-1 to TRBJ2-1; 14 bases align to TRBD2. The V gene's germline CDR1 is SGHRS and CDR2 YFSETQ. This CDR3 is built from 16 residues. Losses at the gene ends were 4 bases for V and 8 bases for J; bases not matched to a gene: 8. The DNA for the CDR3 is TGCGCCAGCAGCCCAGCCGGACTAGCGGGAGGTTATGAGCAGTTCTTC. Translating it yields CASSPAGLAGGYEQFF.

V usage is TRBV30 and J usage is TRBJ1-1, with D possibly matching TRBD1 (6 bases). V shed 4 bases and J shed 5 bases, with 17 bases lying between them. Germline CDR1 and CDR2: GTSNPN and SVGIG (reference sequence). CDR3 size: 14 residues. The DNA of the CDR3 is TGTGCCTGGACCCGCCCAGGGGAGAGGACTGAAGCTTTCTTT. Translated: CAWTRPGERTEAFF.

This rearrangement joins TRBV5-1 to TRBJ2-2; D not certain. V lost 0 bases and J 5 bases, leaving 11 bases between the germline ends. Germline assignment: CDR1 SGHRS and CDR2 YFSETQ. The CDR3 loop spans 15 amino acids. CDR3 sequence reads: CASSLAWAETGELFF. For the CDR3, the DNA is TGCGCCAGCAGCTTGGCCTGGGCAGAAACCGGGGAGCTGTTTTTT.